The T cell receptor (beta chain) under discussion was sequenced for a study of spatial heterogeneity in lung cancer. TCRdb reanalysed the 5' RACE reads using MiXCR and keeps one entry per CDR3 protein. The repertoire has 6,000 to 9,000 distinct CDR3 sequences, more than 3% of them found once; the top ten carry about 16%. Time point of the sample: sample taken at primary tumor resection. The CDR3 extends over 13 residues, inclusive of both ends. CDR1 SGHTA and CDR2 FQGTGA come from the germline V gene. Findings and caveats of the study: Within tumors, counts of expanded alpha and beta TCRs tracked tumor mutation counts.

As for this clonotype: Its antigen is unknown. Because the CDR3 is missing its conserved closing phenylalanine or tryptophan, this is likely a read error. The DNA is omitted, as the CDR3 cannot be located on it reliably, and the CDR3 follows TCRdb's listing.

The origin of this receptor is a male donor with early-stage non-small cell lung cancer. The material sequenced was lung tumor tissue, taken at surgery. The rearrangement uses TRBV7-3 and TRBJ2-2; the D call in the table, TRBD1, was not verified against the DNA. The CDR3: CASSGDSAGELWG.